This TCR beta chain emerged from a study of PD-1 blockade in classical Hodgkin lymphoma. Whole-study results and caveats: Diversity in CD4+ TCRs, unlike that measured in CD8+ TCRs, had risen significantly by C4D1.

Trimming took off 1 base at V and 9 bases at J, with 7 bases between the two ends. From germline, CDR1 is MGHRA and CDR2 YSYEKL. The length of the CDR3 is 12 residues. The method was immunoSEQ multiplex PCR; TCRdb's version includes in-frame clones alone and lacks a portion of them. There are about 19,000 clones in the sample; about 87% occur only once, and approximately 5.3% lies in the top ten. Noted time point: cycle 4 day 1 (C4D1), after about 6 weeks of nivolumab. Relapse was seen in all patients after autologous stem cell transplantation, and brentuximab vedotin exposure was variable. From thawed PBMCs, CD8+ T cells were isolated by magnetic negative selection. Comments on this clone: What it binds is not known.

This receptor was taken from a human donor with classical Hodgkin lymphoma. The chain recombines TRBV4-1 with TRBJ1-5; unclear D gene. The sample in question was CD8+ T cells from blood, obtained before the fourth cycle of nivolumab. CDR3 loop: CASSQVGRPQHF. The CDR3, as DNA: TGCGCCAGCAGCCAAGTAGGGCGGCCCCAGCATTTT.